These 19 T cell receptor beta chains were all obtained from the same sample, sequenced in a study of blood T cell repertoires in COVID-19. Libraries were prepared by immunoSEQ multiplex PCR; TCRdb keeps only in-frame clonotypes and omits some of them. The data hold some 200,000 clones, with 84% observed a single time. Source material: peripheral blood. All receptors derive from a woman aged 50 to 60 with active or convalescent COVID-19.

The chain employs TRBV19 and TRBJ2-1; the match to TRBD2 covers 9 bases. V lost 5 bases, J lost 3 bases, and 8 bases stayed unmatched. From germline, CDR1 is LNHDA and CDR2 SQIVND (reference sequence). The CDR3 loop spans 16 amino acids. CDR3 residues: CASSPLTSGDYNEQFF. Written as DNA, the CDR3 is TGTGCCAGTAGTCCCCTGACTAGCGGAGACTACAATGAGCAGTTCTTC.

The V and J genes are TRBV28 and TRBJ2-5, with a possible D match to TRBD1 (6 bases). The CDR3 covers 13 residues. V gave up 6 bases and J gave up 10 bases, with 18 bases separating them. Germline CDR1 is MDHEN and CDR2 is SYDVKM. The CDR3 protein is CASSNQGLLNQYF. The CDR3 DNA follows: TGTGCCAGCAGCAACCAGGGGTTGTTGAACCAGTACTTC.

J is TRBJ1-2 and V is TRBV6-1; no clear D gene. The CDR3 length is 15 residues. Looked up from germline, CDR1 is MNHNS and CDR2 is SASEGT. Trimming took off 1 base at V and 4 bases at J, with 13 bases between the two ends. The CDR3 DNA sequence: TGTGCCAGCAGTGAAGGTCCAGGTCTCACCTATGGCTACACCTTC. It specifies CASSEGPGLTYGYTF.

This rearrangement joins TRBV7-2 to TRBJ1-6; no clear D. The CDR3 contains 13 residues. Germline loops: CDR1 SGHTA, CDR2 FQGNSA. V was cut by 5 bases and J by 4 bases, with 6 bases left in between. In DNA form, the CDR3 reads TGTGCCAGCAGCCTAAAGTATAATTCACCCCTCCACTTT. This encodes CASSLKYNSPLHF.

This clone was seen a single time. The chain carries TRBV5-6 and TRBJ1-1; D is perhaps TRBD1 (6 bases). V lost 0 bases to trimming and J lost 10 bases, with 19 bases between them. The CDR3 is 15 residues long. In germline, CDR1 is SGHDT, CDR2 YYEEEE. CDR3 nucleotide sequence: TGTGCCAGCAGCTTGGCCCTTCGACAGGTTATCGGAGCTTTCTTT. Encoded protein: CASSLALRQVIGAFF. Based on the CDR3 plus reference TRBV5-6 and TRBJ1-1, the full variable domain is DAGVTQSPTHLIKTRGQQVTLRCSPKSGHDTVSWYQQALGQGPQFIFQYYEEEERQRGNFPDRFSGHQFPNYSSELNVNALLLGDSALYLCASSLALRQVIGAFFGQGTRLTVV.

The chain uses TRBV5-1 and TRBJ2-5; maybe TRBD1 (6 bases). From germline, CDR1 is SGHRS and CDR2 YFSETQ. The CDR3 is 13 residues long. V lost 2 bases and J 5 bases, leaving 10 bases between the germline ends. This CDR3 is CASSLSGAETQYF. The CDR3 region has the DNA TGCGCCAGCAGCTTATCAGGGGCCGAGACCCAGTACTTC.

The rearrangement links TRBV18 to TRBJ1-5; a possible D gene is TRBD1 (6 bases). The CDR3 loop spans 17 amino acids. Germline V gene sequence: CDR1 KGHSH, CDR2 LQKENI. V was cut by 1 base and J by 4 bases, with 17 bases left in between. The CDR3 bases are TGTGCCAGCTCACCACGCTCAGGGGTTGGAGAAAATCAGCCCCAGCATTTT. Translated: CASSPRSGVGENQPQHF.

This clone appeared once. The rearrangement uses TRBV4-1 and TRBJ2-3, with TRBD2 matching over 9 bases. The junction had 1 base not matched to a gene; V was cut back by 1 base and J by 2 bases. Germline CDR1 reads MGHRA; CDR2 reads YSYEKL. CDR3 size: 15 residues. CDR3: CASSQASGTTDTQYF. Here the CDR3 DNA reads TGCGCCAGCAGCCAAGCTAGCGGGACCACAGATACGCAGTATTTT.

V is TRBV2 and J is TRBJ1-3; TRBD1 might be the D (6 bases). The CDR3 spans 14 residues. CDR1 and CDR2 from the germline V gene are SNHLY and FYNNEI. With 7 bases removed from V and 4 bases from J, the gap between germline ends came to 14 bases. CDR3 in amino acids: CASTLGAYGNTIYF. In DNA, the CDR3 is TGTGCCAGCACCTTGGGGGCTTACGGAAACACCATATATTTT.

This chain links TRBV9 with TRBJ1-6; 7 nucleotides agree with TRBD1. V shed 0 bases and J 10 bases; nucleotides not matched to a gene: 10. Germline values: CDR1 SGDLS, CDR2 YYNGEE. The CDR3 loop spans 16 amino acids. CDR3: CASSVASGQTLSPLHF. Here the CDR3 DNA reads TGTGCCAGCAGCGTAGCCTCGGGACAGACTCTCTCACCCCTCCACTTT.

The chain uses TRBV15 and TRBJ1-2; D remains unclear. The germline V gene has CDR1 LNHNV and CDR2 YYDKDF (reference sequence). V lost 1 base and J 0 bases, leaving 6 bases between the germline ends. The CDR3 has 14 residues. CDR3 loop: CATSRGQANYGYTF. The CDR3 region has the DNA TGTGCCACCAGCAGAGGACAAGCTAACTATGGCTACACCTTC.

This clone appeared a single time. The CDR3 spells CASMGDRANTEAFF. CDR3 DNA: TGTGCCAGCATGGGCGACAGGGCGAACACTGAAGCTTTCTTT. The chain is built from TRBV2 and TRBJ1-1; 7 bases are a match to TRBD1. This CDR3 spans 14 amino acids. Germline V gives CDR1 SNHLY, CDR2 FYNNEI. Unmatched junction bases numbered 6, after V lost 7 bases and J lost 1 base.

This rearrangement joins TRBV19 to TRBJ1-2; TRBD1 matches 10 bases. With V trimmed by 7 bases and J by 5 bases, 10 bases remained unmatched. The CDR3 runs 15 residues. From germline, CDR1 is LNHDA and CDR2 SQIVND (reference sequence). In nucleotides, the CDR3 is TGTGCCAGTACCCTGGGGACAGGGGCGAGTTATGGCTACACCTTC. The encoded protein is CASTLGTGASYGYTF.

In this sample, this clone turned up a few times. The rearrangement links TRBV5-1 to TRBJ2-7, with 7 bases lining up with TRBD1. Losses at the gene ends were 1 base for V and 0 bases for J; bases not matched to a gene: 10. CDR3 length: 17 residues. The V gene's germline CDR1 is SGHRS and CDR2 YFSETQ. The CDR3 DNA reads TGCGCCAGCAGCTTGAGGGCGGCAGGGGGTATCTCCTACGAGCAGTACTTC. Translated: CASSLRAAGGISYEQYF.

The V call is TRBV28, the J call TRBJ1-3, with 7 nucleotides matching TRBD1. Germline V gene sequence: CDR1 MDHEN, CDR2 SYDVKM. The CDR3 totals 14 residues. V gave up 4 bases and J gave up 1 base; unmatched junction bases: 1. CDR3 loop: CASSWDSSGNTIYF. The CDR3, as DNA: TGTGCCAGCAGTTGGGACAGTTCTGGAAACACCATATATTTT. Combining the CDR3 with reference TRBV28 and TRBJ1-3 gives the whole variable domain DVKVTQSSRYLVKRTGEKVFLECVQDMDHENMFWYRQDPGLGLRLIYFSYDVKMKEKGDIPEGYSVSREKKERFSLILESASTNQTSMYLCASSWDSSGNTIYFGEGSWLTVV.

This chain links TRBV13 with TRBJ2-2; 8 nucleotides match TRBD2. Unmatched junction bases numbered 15, after V lost 2 bases and J lost 4 bases. Germline-derived CDR1 and CDR2 are PRHDT and FYEKMQ (reference sequence). The CDR3 runs to 19 residues. The CDR3 nucleotides are TGTGCCAGCAGCTTATCCCACCTGAGCAGCGGGAGAGGCACCGGGGAGCTGTTTTTT. Translation: CASSLSHLSSGRGTGELFF. The full variable domain, with the rest looked up from reference TRBV13 and TRBJ2-2, is AAGVIQSPRHLIKEKRETATLKCYPIPRHDTVYWYQQGPGQDPQFLISFYEKMQSDKGSIPDRFSAQQFSDYHSELNMSSLELGDSALYFCASSLSHLSSGRGTGELFFGEGSRLTVL.

V is TRBV5-1 and J is TRBJ2-7, with 11 nucleotides matching TRBD1. J was trimmed by 2 bases and V by 4 bases; bases with no gene match: 5. The CDR3 is 15 residues long. Germline V gene lookup returns CDR1 SGHRS and CDR2 YFSETQ. The CDR3 loop reads CASSPPGQGAYEQYF. CDR3 DNA: TGCGCCAGCAGCCCTCCGGGACAGGGGGCCTACGAGCAGTACTTC.

J is TRBJ1-2 and V is TRBV19, with D possibly matching TRBD1 (5 bases). This CDR3 comprises 16 residues. Trimming pared 4 bases from V and 6 bases from J, leaving 21 bases between. The germline V gene encodes CDR1 LNHDA and CDR2 SQIVND (reference sequence). The CDR3 region is CASSKGFRMTVHGYTF. The DNA for the CDR3 is TGTGCCAGTAGTAAGGGATTTAGAATGACAGTTCATGGCTACACCTTC.

This chain joins TRBV5-8 and TRBJ2-2, with D maybe TRBD1 (6 bases). Germline V CDR1 and CDR2: SGHTS, YDEGEE. V lost 4 bases and J 8 bases, leaving 15 bases between the germline ends. CDR3 length: 14 residues. This CDR3 reads CASSTGYNAGELFF. The CDR3 DNA reads TGTGCCAGCAGCACAGGGTATAATGCGGGGGAGCTGTTTTTT.